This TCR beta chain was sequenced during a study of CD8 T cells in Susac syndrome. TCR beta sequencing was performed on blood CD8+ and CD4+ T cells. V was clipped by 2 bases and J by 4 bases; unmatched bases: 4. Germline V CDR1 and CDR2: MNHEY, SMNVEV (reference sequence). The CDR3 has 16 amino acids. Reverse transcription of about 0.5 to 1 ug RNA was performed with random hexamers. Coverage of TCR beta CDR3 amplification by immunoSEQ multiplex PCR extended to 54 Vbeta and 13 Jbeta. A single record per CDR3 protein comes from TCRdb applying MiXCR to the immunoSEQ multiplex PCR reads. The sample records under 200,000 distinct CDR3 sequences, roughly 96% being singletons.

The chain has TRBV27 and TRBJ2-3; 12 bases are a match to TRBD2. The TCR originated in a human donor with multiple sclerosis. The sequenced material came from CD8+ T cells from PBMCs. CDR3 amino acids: CASSLRLAGAADTQYF. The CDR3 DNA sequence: TGTGCCAGCAGTTTACGACTAGCGGGGGCTGCAGATACGCAGTATTTT.